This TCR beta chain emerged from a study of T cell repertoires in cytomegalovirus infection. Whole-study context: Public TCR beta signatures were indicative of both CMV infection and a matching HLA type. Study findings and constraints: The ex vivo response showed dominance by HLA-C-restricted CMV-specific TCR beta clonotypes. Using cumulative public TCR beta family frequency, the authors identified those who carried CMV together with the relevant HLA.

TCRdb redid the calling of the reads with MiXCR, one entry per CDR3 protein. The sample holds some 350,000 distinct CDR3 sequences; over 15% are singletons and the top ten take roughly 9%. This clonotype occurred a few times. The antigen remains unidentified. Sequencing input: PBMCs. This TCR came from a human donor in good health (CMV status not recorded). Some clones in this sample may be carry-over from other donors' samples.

CDR3 in DNA: TGTGCCAGCAGCCAAGACCCTGGGAGTGAAAAACTGTTTTTT. Its translation is CASSQDPGSEKLFF. The chain is built from TRBV3-1 and TRBJ1-4; D call uncertain. Germline CDR1 LGHDT, CDR2 YNNKEL (reference sequence). V lost 0 bases and J 7 bases, leaving 9 bases between the germline ends. The CDR3 is 14 amino acids. The full variable domain, its missing parts supplied by reference TRBV3-1 and TRBJ1-4, is DTAVSQTPKYLVTQMGNDKSIKCEQNLGHDTMYWYKQDSKKFLKIMFSYNNKELIINETVPNRFSPKSPDKAHLNLHINSLELGDSAVYFCASSQDPGSEKLFFGSGTQLSVL.